Listed below are T cell receptor beta chains from one sample, sequenced in a study of blood T cell repertoires in COVID-19. The data were produced by immunoSEQ multiplex PCR, yet TCRdb's version contains in-frame clones alone and is incomplete. The repertoire consists of 250,000 to 350,000 clones, with roughly 90% occurring once and the leading ten covering around 4.4%. Sequencing was performed on PBMCs or T cells enriched from blood (not recorded which). The receptors shown here come from a woman younger than 30 with acute COVID-19. The CDR3 runs from the conserved cysteine through the conserved F or W. Fields, in order: CDR3 protein, V gene, clone size, CDR3 length, J gene. Only part of the rows carry a size: once, few, many, or a class if the clone is expanded.

CDR3: CAISEGTYGYTF
V: TRBV10-3
size: once
length: 12
J: TRBJ1-2

CDR3: CASALEKWGTEAFF
V: TRBV6-5
size: few
length: 14
J: TRBJ1-1

CDR3: CSASQAGGIAHNEQFF
V: TRBV20-1
size: -
length: 16
J: TRBJ2-1

CDR3: CASSSQTYEQYF
V: TRBV19
size: -
length: 12
J: TRBJ2-7

CDR3: CASSSIVNTEAFF
V: TRBV28
size: once
length: 13
J: TRBJ1-1

CDR3: CASSLARLAGVLEANEQFF
V: TRBV5-6
size: -
length: 19
J: TRBJ2-1

CDR3: CASSPTGTVFQETQYF
V: TRBV28
size: -
length: 16
J: TRBJ2-5

CDR3: CASSRQGGHEKLFF
V: TRBV7-2
size: -
length: 14
J: TRBJ1-4

CDR3: CASGRVAASDTQYF
V: TRBV19
size: -
length: 14
J: TRBJ2-3

CDR3: CASSPLQGNNQPQHF
V: TRBV18
size: once
length: 15
J: TRBJ1-5

CDR3: CASSPVGGLGETQYF
V: TRBV7-3
size: -
length: 15
J: TRBJ2-5

CDR3: CASSEAPEAYGYTF
V: TRBV2
size: -
length: 14
J: TRBJ1-2

CDR3: CASRTTLEGDTQYF
V: TRBV6-5
size: -
length: 14
J: TRBJ2-3

CDR3: CASGKQGASGNTIYF
V: TRBV2
size: once
length: 15
J: TRBJ1-3

CDR3: CASSPEEGTGANVLTF
V: TRBV18
size: once
length: 16
J: TRBJ2-6

CDR3: CASSRPPGQGYGYTF
V: TRBV6-5
size: once
length: 15
J: TRBJ1-2

CDR3: CASGLRGNTIYF
V: TRBV12-5
size: -
length: 12
J: TRBJ1-3

CDR3: CATSKTGGYEQYF
V: TRBV24-1
size: -
length: 13
J: TRBJ2-7

CDR3: CASSPGTGDQETQYF
V: TRBV11-3
size: -
length: 15
J: TRBJ2-5

CDR3: CASSYSGPGNSPLHF
V: TRBV6-5
size: -
length: 15
J: TRBJ1-6

CDR3: CASSVRQGSTNEKLFF
V: TRBV25-1
size: -
length: 16
J: TRBJ1-4

CDR3: CASSRSGAAGGELFF
V: TRBV3-1/TRBV3-2
size: -
length: 15
J: TRBJ2-2

CDR3: CAIEGGREDTQYF
V: TRBV10-3
size: -
length: 13
J: TRBJ2-3

CDR3: CASIPRGYQETQYF
V: TRBV28
size: -
length: 14
J: TRBJ2-5

CDR3: CASTGQGDEQYF
V: TRBV11-3
size: -
length: 12
J: TRBJ2-7

CDR3: CASSPDLQETQYF
V: TRBV3-1/TRBV3-2
size: -
length: 13
J: TRBJ2-5

CDR3: CSVEFGQGFPQFF
V: TRBV29-1
size: -
length: 13
J: TRBJ2-1

CDR3: CSASGYPGGEAFF
V: TRBV20-1
size: -
length: 13
J: TRBJ1-1

CDR3: CASREPGLAEETQYF
V: TRBV5-4
size: -
length: 15
J: TRBJ2-5

CDR3: CASSLSPATTYNEQFF
V: TRBV28
size: -
length: 16
J: TRBJ2-1

CDR3: CASSPGDYGYTF
V: TRBV28
size: -
length: 12
J: TRBJ1-2

CDR3: CASSLRDRDQPQHF
V: TRBV28
size: -
length: 14
J: TRBJ1-5

CDR3: CASSPEGGGLSEQYF
V: TRBV27
size: -
length: 15
J: TRBJ2-7

CDR3: CASSLGLAVNTDTQYF
V: TRBV7-6
size: -
length: 16
J: TRBJ2-3

CDR3: CATSNAGYDQPQHF
V: TRBV24-1
size: -
length: 14
J: TRBJ1-5

CDR3: CASSLGASGKAGELFF
V: TRBV5-8
size: -
length: 16
J: TRBJ2-2

CDR3: CASSIEGGTGRAFF
V: TRBV19
size: once
length: 14
J: TRBJ1-1

CDR3: CASMGGYNSPLHF
V: TRBV6-5
size: -
length: 13
J: TRBJ1-6

CDR3: CASSIRTVSSEAFF
V: TRBV6-5
size: once
length: 14
J: TRBJ1-1

CDR3: CASSLTGSDEQYF
V: TRBV7-9
size: -
length: 13
J: TRBJ2-7

CDR3: CASSPLAGGPMDTQYF
V: TRBV7-8
size: -
length: 16
J: TRBJ2-3

CDR3: CASSQARGAVAFF
V: TRBV3-1/TRBV3-2
size: -
length: 13
J: TRBJ1-1

CDR3: CASSRMTGGAWDTQYF
V: TRBV7-9
size: -
length: 16
J: TRBJ2-3

CDR3: CASSRPGQARFSNQPQHF
V: TRBV28
size: -
length: 18
J: TRBJ1-5

CDR3: CASSLRDRPRKLFF
V: TRBV14
size: -
length: 14
J: TRBJ1-4

CDR3: CANHRGYGNTIYF
V: TRBV5-3
size: -
length: 13
J: TRBJ1-3

CDR3: CASSIATAEAFF
V: TRBV19
size: -
length: 12
J: TRBJ1-1

CDR3: CASSLGGNTIYF
V: TRBV5-5
size: -
length: 12
J: TRBJ1-3

CDR3: CATSDFRGHTYNEQFF
V: TRBV24-1
size: -
length: 16
J: TRBJ2-1

CDR3: CASSQDWGDRSYEQYF
V: TRBV4-2
size: -
length: 16
J: TRBJ2-7

CDR3: CASSVIGHVNTEAFF
V: TRBV9
size: -
length: 15
J: TRBJ1-1

CDR3: CASSHSGGAETQYF
V: TRBV3-1/TRBV3-2
size: -
length: 14
J: TRBJ2-5

CDR3: CASSSFRGLQYF
V: TRBV5-8
size: -
length: 12
J: TRBJ2-5

CDR3: CASSPSGKLKEKLFF
V: TRBV5-1
size: -
length: 15
J: TRBJ1-4

CDR3: CAISYREGGEQFF
V: TRBV10-3
size: -
length: 13
J: TRBJ2-1